A selection of T cell receptor beta chains follows, all from one sample in a study of blood T cell repertoires in COVID-19. The table came from immunoSEQ multiplex PCR; TCRdb's copy has only in-frame clones and leaves some out. Among some 150,000 clones, more than 80% were seen once, and the ten largest hold 0.55%. Sequenced input: peripheral blood. The receptors were gathered from a man aged 45-60 years with acute or convalescent COVID-19. The CDR3 runs from the conserved cysteine through the conserved F or W. Each record gives: CDR3 DNA, CDR3 protein, clone size, J gene, D gene, V gene. The D gene is left open where the match is weak. Not every row has a clone size; where given, it reads once, few, many or a size class.

TGTGCCAGCAAACCGGCCCGGACAGGGCGCAATCAGCCCCAGCATTTT | CASKPARTGRNQPQHF | . | TRBJ1-5 | TRBD1 | TRBV28
TGTGCCAGCAGCTTGGGACAGGTCAATCAGCCCCAGCATTTT | CASSLGQVNQPQHF | . | TRBJ1-5 | . | TRBV5-6
TGTGCCAGCAGCCGCGAGCAGGGGGTGGGTGGCTACACCTTC | CASSREQGVGGYTF | few | TRBJ1-2 | TRBD1 | TRBV3-1/TRBV3-2
TGTGCCAGCAGCTTAAGAGGGACAGGGATTCATGAAAAACTGTTTTTT | CASSLRGTGIHEKLFF | . | TRBJ1-4 | TRBD1 | TRBV7-9
TGTGCCAGCAGCCAAGATGACAGGGGGCATGACACTGAAGCTTTCTTT | CASSQDDRGHDTEAFF | . | TRBJ1-1 | TRBD1 | TRBV4-2
TGTGCCAGCACCGGACAGGGCACTAGCACAGATACGCAGTATTTT | CASTGQGTSTDTQYF | . | TRBJ2-3 | TRBD1 | TRBV2
TGTGCCAGTAGTCCGGACAGCGTTCTTTTCGCTGAAGCTTTCTTT | CASSPDSVLFAEAFF | . | TRBJ1-1 | . | TRBV19
TGTGCCAGCAGGACGAACCGGGAGACCCCAGATACGCAGTATTTT | CASRTNRETPDTQYF | . | TRBJ2-3 | . | TRBV27
TGCGCCAGCAGCATAATAGCGGGAGAGTACAATGAGCAGTTCTTC | CASSIIAGEYNEQFF | . | TRBJ2-1 | TRBD2 | TRBV5-1
TGTGCCTGGGAATCACAGACGACTAACTATGGCTACACCTTC | CAWESQTTNYGYTF | once | TRBJ1-2 | . | TRBV30
TGCAGCGTCCACAGGGGGAACACTGAAGCTTTCTTT | CSVHRGNTEAFF | few | TRBJ1-1 | TRBD1 | TRBV29-1
TGCAGCGTTGAAGTTCAAGGGACTAGCGGGGCTTACAATGAGCAGTTCTTC | CSVEVQGTSGAYNEQFF | . | TRBJ2-1 | TRBD2 | TRBV29-1
TGTGCCACCAGCAGAGATCCCTCCGAAGGGGGTAACTATGGCTACACCTTC | CATSRDPSEGGNYGYTF | . | TRBJ1-2 | . | TRBV15
TGCGCCAGCAGCTACTCCGGGTCTTCGATCGAGCAGTACTTC | CASSYSGSSIEQYF | . | TRBJ2-7 | . | TRBV5-1
TGTGCCAGCTCACCGGGGACAGGGATCTCCTATGGCTACACCTTC | CASSPGTGISYGYTF | . | TRBJ1-2 | TRBD1 | TRBV18
TGTGCCAGCAGCCAAGAAATAGGGGCAGGGGATTCACCCCTCCACTTT | CASSQEIGAGDSPLHF | . | TRBJ1-6 | . | TRBV3-1/TRBV3-2
TGTGCCAGCAGCCAGATAGCTAAGTCCGGGGAGCTGTTTTTT | CASSQIAKSGELFF | . | TRBJ2-2 | . | TRBV11-1
TGCGCCAGCAGCTTAGGGACTAGCGGGCAAGAGACCCAGTACTTC | CASSLGTSGQETQYF | . | TRBJ2-5 | TRBD2 | TRBV5-1
TGTGCCAGCAGTTTTTCCTTCGGGACAGCGACTTACGAGCAGTACTTC | CASSFSFGTATYEQYF | . | TRBJ2-7 | TRBD1 | TRBV28
TGTGCCAGCAGCCTTAGCGGGCCCTACAATGAGCAGTTCTTC | CASSLSGPYNEQFF | . | TRBJ2-1 | TRBD2 | TRBV5-4
TGTGCCAGCAGTGGAAGACTTTCACCCCTCCACTTT | CASSGRLSPLHF | . | TRBJ1-6 | . | TRBV2
TGTGCCAGCAGCTTAGTACAGGGTACCTACGAGCAGTACTTC | CASSLVQGTYEQYF | . | TRBJ2-7 | . | TRBV7-8